This T cell receptor beta chain originates from a study of blood T cell repertoires in COVID-19. Across the whole study: The United States, Italy and Spain provided the acute and convalescent COVID-19 samples. T cells, B-cell-depleted T cells, or PBMCs provided the cDNA or gDNA that served as material.

Original processing methods: Researchers report that nucleated cell counts were estimated from reference gene primer amplification. TCRdb's copy holds only in-frame clones and misses some; the assay was immunoSEQ multiplex PCR. V and J calls and clone size are given by that table; D and trimming were obtained from the DNA. Of a few hundred thousand clones detected, 84% appear once; the ten largest clones hold 3.5% to 5%. The sequence was obtained from a man aged 55 to 70 with acute or convalescent COVID-19. Sequenced sample: peripheral blood.

The DNA for the CDR3 is TGCGCCAGCAGCTTGGCCAGGATGGAGACCCAGTACTTC. Protein sequence: CASSLARMETQYF. This chain joins TRBV5-1 and TRBJ2-5; D call uncertain. The germline V gene has CDR1 SGHRS and CDR2 YFSETQ. This CDR3 has 13 amino acids. The germline V and J ends were trimmed by 0 bases and 5 bases, with 8 bases remaining between them.